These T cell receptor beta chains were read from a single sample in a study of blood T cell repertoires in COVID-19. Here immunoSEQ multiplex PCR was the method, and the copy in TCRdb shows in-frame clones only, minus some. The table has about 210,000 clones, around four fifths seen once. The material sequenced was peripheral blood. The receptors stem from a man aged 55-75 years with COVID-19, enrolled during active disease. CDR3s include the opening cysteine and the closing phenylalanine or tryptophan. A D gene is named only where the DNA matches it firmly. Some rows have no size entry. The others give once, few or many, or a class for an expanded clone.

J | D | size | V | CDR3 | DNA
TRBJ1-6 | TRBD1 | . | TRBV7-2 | CASSSRQGWDGPLHF | TGTGCCAGCAGCTCTCGACAGGGTTGGGATGGACCCCTCCACTTT
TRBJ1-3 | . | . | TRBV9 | CASSVAGSPGNTIYF | TGTGCCAGCAGCGTAGCGGGGTCCCCTGGAAACACCATATATTTT
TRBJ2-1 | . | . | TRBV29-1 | CSVRRDYNEQFF | TGCAGCGTTCGCCGGGACTACAATGAGCAGTTCTTC
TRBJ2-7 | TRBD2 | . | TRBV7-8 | CASSASGRLYEQYF | TGTGCCAGCAGCGCTAGCGGGAGACTCTACGAGCAGTACTTC
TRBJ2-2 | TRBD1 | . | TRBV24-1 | CATSDTTGVAGELFF | TGTGCCACCAGTGACACGACAGGGGTCGCCGGGGAGCTGTTTTTT
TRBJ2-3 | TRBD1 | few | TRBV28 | CASSLSGGGDTQYF | TGTGCCAGCAGTTTATCAGGGGGTGGAGATACGCAGTATTTT
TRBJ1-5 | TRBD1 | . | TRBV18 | CASSPRAGTGSYSNQPQHF | TGTGCCAGCTCACCTCGGGCAGGGACAGGGTCTTATAGCAATCAGCCCCAGCATTTT
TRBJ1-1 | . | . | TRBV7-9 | CASSLAGGNKAEAFF | TGTGCCAGCAGCTTAGCGGGAGGGAACAAGGCTGAAGCTTTCTTT
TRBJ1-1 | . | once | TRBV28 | CASIRDPANTEAFF | TGTGCCAGCATACGGGATCCGGCGAACACTGAAGCTTTCTTT
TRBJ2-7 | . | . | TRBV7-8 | CASSLGGITYEQYF | TGTGCCAGCAGCTTAGGAGGGATAACCTACGAGCAGTACTTC
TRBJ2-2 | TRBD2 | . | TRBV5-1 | CASSLDGLAGGELFF | TGCGCCAGCAGCTTGGATGGACTAGCGGGCGGGGAGCTGTTTTTT
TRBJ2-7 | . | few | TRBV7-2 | CASSSRGGITSYEQYF | TGTGCCAGCAGCTCAAGGGGGGGTATAACCTCCTACGAGCAGTACTTC
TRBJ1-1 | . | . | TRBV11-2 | CASSLTGLNTEAFF | TGTGCCAGCAGCCTAACAGGGCTGAACACTGAAGCTTTCTTT
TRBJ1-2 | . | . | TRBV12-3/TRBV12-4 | CASSLARGYGYTF | TGTGCCAGCAGTTTAGCTAGGGGGTATGGCTACACCTTC
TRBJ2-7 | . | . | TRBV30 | CAWRPGGPYGQYF | TGTGCCTGGAGGCCCGGGGGGCCCTACGGGCAGTACTTC
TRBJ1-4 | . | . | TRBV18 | CASSPREATNEKLFF | TGTGCCAGCTCACCACGAGAGGCAACTAATGAAAAACTGTTTTTT
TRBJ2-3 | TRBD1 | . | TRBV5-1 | CASSPGTGSTDTQYF | TGCGCCAGCAGCCCCGGGACAGGGTCGACAGATACGCAGTATTTT
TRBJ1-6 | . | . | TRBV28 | CASSSLNSPLHF | TGTGCCAGCAGTTCCTTAAATTCACCCCTCCACTTT
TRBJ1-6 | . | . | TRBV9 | CASSADTLLNSPLHF | TGTGCCAGCAGCGCGGACACCCTCCTTAATTCACCCCTCCACTTT
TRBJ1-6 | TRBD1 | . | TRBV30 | CAWSVGGLLNSPLHF | TGTGCCTGGAGTGTAGGGGGCCTGCTAAATTCACCCCTCCACTTT
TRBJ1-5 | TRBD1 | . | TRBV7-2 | CASSSTGTGNQPQHF | TGTGCCAGCAGCTCAACAGGGACAGGGAATCAGCCCCAGCATTTT
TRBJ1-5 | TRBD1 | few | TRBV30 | CAWNDRANQPQHF | TGTGCCTGGAATGACAGGGCTAATCAGCCCCAGCATTTT
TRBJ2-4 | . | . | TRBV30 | CAWSDGGAVNIQYF | TGTGCCTGGAGTGATGGCGGGGCAGTAAACATTCAGTACTTC
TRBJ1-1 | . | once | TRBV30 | CAWSGHPNTEAFF | TGTGCCTGGAGCGGACACCCGAACACTGAAGCTTTCTTT
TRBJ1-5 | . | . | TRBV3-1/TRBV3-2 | CASSQYGSNQPQHF | TGTGCCAGCAGCCAGTACGGGAGCAATCAGCCCCAGCATTTT
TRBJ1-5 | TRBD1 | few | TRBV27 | CASRQYTGGGNQPQHF | TGTGCCAGCAGGCAGTACACAGGGGGCGGCAATCAGCCCCAGCATTTT
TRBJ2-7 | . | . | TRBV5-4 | CASSPDLISYEQYF | TGTGCCAGCAGCCCGGACTTAATCTCCTACGAGCAGTACTTC
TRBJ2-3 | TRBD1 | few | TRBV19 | CASSMAGGLVDTQYF | TGTGCCAGTAGTATGGCAGGGGGCTTGGTAGATACGCAGTATTTT
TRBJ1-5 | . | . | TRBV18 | CASSPTWKRRGNQPQHF | TGTGCCAGCTCACCCACCTGGAAACGGAGGGGCAATCAGCCCCAGCATTTT
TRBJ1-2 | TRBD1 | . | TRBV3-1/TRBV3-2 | CASSGGTGYGYTF | TGTGCCAGCAGCGGGGGGACAGGCTATGGCTACACCTTC
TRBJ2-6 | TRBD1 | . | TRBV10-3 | CATTGAGANVLTF | TGTGCCACGACAGGGGCTGGGGCCAACGTCCTGACTTTC
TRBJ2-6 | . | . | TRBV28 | CASSSGSGANVLTF | TGTGCCAGCAGTTCCGGTTCTGGGGCCAACGTCCTGACTTTC
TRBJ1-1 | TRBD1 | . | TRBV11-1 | CASSPRDRGKSTEAFF | TGTGCCAGCAGCCCAAGGGACAGGGGGAAGAGTACTGAAGCTTTCTTT
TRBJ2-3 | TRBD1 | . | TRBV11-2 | CASSLIEGATDTQYF | TGTGCCAGCAGCTTAATAGAGGGGGCAACAGATACGCAGTATTTT
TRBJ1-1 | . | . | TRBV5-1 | CASSPSLLNTEAFF | TGCGCCAGCAGCCCTAGCTTGTTGAACACTGAAGCTTTCTTT
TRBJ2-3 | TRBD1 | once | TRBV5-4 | CASSPQGAMGTDTQYF | TGTGCCAGCAGCCCACAGGGGGCTATGGGCACAGATACGCAGTATTTT
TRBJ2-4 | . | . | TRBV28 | CASTLGGVAKNIQYF | TGTGCCAGCACTTTGGGGGGAGTAGCCAAAAACATTCAGTACTTC
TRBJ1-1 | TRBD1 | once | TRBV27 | CASSSPGQGGREAFF | TGTGCCAGCAGTTCCCCCGGGCAGGGGGGTCGGGAAGCTTTCTTT
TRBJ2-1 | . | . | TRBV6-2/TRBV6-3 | CASSYSGDEQFF | TGTGCCAGCAGTTACTCGGGAGATGAGCAGTTCTTC
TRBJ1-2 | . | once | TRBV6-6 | CASSYGQDYGYTF | TGTGCCAGCAGTTACGGACAAGACTATGGCTACACCTTC
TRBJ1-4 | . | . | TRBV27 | CASSLRRREKLFF | TGTGCCAGCAGTTTGCGCCGGAGGGAAAAACTGTTTTTT
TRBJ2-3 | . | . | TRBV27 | CASSPQATRRTDTQYF | TGTGCCAGCAGTCCCCAAGCCACCAGGCGCACAGATACGCAGTATTTT
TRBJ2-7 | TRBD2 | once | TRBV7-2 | CASRSAGGGYEQYF | TGTGCCAGCAGATCAGCGGGAGGTGGGTACGAGCAGTACTTC
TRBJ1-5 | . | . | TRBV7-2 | CASGTISNQPQHF | TGTGCCAGCGGGACTATCAGCAATCAGCCCCAGCATTTT
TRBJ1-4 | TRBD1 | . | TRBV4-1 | CASSGRDRGRMGLIF | TGCGCCAGCAGCGGCCGGGACAGGGGCCGGATGGGATTGATTTTT
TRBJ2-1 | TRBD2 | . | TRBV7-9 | CASTQRTSGNNEQFF | TGTGCCAGCACCCAAAGGACTAGCGGGAACAATGAGCAGTTCTTC